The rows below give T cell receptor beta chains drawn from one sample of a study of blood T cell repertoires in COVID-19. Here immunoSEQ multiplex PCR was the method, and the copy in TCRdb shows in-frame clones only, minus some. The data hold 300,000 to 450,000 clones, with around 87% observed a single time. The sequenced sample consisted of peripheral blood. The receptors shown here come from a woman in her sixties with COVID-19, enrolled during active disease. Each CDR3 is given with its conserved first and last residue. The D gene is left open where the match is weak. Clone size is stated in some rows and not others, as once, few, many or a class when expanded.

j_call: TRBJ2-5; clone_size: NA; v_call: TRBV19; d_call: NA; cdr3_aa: CASKSGAFYQETQYF; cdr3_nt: TGTGCCAGTAAGTCGGGAGCATTTTACCAAGAGACCCAGTACTTC
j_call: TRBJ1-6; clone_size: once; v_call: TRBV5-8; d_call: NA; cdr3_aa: CASSLHRVGLNSPLHF; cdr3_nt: TGTGCCAGCAGCCTCCACAGGGTAGGCCTGAATTCACCCCTCCACTTT
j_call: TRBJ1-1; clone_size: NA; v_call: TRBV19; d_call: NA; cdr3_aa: CASSQGRLNTEAFF; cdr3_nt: TGTGCCAGTAGCCAGGGCCGACTGAACACTGAAGCTTTCTTT
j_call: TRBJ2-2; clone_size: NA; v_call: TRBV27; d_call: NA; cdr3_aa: CASGQTDTGELFF; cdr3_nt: TGTGCCAGCGGACAGACCGACACCGGGGAGCTGTTTTTT
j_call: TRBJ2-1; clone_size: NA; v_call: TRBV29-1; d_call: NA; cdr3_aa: CSVGRQIKTTLIYNEQFF; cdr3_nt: TGCAGCGTTGGCAGACAGATAAAGACCACGTTAATCTACAATGAGCAGTTCTTC
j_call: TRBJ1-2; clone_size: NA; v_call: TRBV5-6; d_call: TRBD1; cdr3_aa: CASKDRGFDYGYTF; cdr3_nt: TGTGCCAGCAAGGACAGGGGTTTTGACTATGGCTACACCTTC
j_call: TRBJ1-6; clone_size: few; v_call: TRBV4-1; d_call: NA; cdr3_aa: CASSQDGQFVRSPLHF; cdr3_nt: TGCGCCAGCAGCCAAGATGGGCAATTCGTACGTTCACCCCTCCACTTT
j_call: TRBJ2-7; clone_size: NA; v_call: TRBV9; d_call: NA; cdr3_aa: CASSVATGGPPYEQYF; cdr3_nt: TGTGCCAGCAGCGTAGCTACCGGGGGGCCGCCCTACGAGCAGTACTTC
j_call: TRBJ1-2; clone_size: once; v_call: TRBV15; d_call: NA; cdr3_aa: CATQTTGSYTF; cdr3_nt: TGTGCCACCCAAACCACAGGGTCCTACACCTTC
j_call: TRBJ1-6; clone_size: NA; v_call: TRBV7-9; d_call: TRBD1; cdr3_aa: CASSFRTGSDSPLHF; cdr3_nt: TGTGCCAGCAGCTTCCGGACAGGGTCGGATTCACCCCTCCACTTT
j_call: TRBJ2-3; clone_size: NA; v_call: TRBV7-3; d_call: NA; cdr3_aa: CASSLTTTSTDTQYF; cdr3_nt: TGTGCCAGCAGCTTAACGACGACTAGCACAGATACGCAGTATTTT
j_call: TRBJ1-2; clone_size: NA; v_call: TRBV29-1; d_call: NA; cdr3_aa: CSVRIANYGYTF; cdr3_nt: TGCAGCGTCCGAATAGCTAACTATGGCTACACCTTC
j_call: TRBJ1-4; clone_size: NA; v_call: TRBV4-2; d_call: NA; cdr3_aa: CASSQGGQSNEKLFF; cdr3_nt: TGTGCCAGCAGCCAAGGAGGGCAGAGTAATGAAAAACTGTTTTTT
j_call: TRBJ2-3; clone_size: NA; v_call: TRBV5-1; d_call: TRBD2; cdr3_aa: CASDAKGLSGGTDTQYF; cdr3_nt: TGCGCCAGCGATGCCAAAGGACTAAGCGGGGGCACAGATACGCAGTATTTT
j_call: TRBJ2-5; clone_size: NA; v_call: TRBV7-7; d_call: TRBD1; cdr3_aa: CASSSTGGRETQYF; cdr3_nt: TGTGCTAGCAGTTCTACAGGGGGTAGAGAGACCCAGTACTTC
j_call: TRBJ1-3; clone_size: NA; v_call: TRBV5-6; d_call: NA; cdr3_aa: CASSLRQISGNTIYF; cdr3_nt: TGTGCCAGCAGCTTGAGACAGATCTCTGGAAACACCATATATTTT
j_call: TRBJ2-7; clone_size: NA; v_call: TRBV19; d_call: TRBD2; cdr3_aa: CASRGLAGASYEQYF; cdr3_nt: TGTGCCAGTAGAGGACTAGCGGGGGCGTCTTACGAGCAGTACTTC
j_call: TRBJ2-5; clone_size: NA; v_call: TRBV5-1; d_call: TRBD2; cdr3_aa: CASSARGGLGQETQYF; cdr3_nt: TGCGCCAGCAGCGCCCGGGGGGGGCTCGGGCAAGAGACCCAGTACTTC